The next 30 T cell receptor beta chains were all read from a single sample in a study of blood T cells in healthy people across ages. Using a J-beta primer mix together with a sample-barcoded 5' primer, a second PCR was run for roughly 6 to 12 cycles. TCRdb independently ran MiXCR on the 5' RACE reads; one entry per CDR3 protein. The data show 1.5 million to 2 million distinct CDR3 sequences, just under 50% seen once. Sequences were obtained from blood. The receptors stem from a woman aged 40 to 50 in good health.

CDR3 nucleotides: TGCAGTGCCTACGTAACAGGGGGCATGGAGACCCAGTACTTC. Translation: CSAYVTGGMETQYF. V is TRBV20-1 and J is TRBJ2-7, with 9 bases fitting TRBD1. The end of the DNA is better explained by TRBJ2-5, so the J call may be wrong. The germline V gene encodes CDR1 DFQATT and CDR2 SNEGSKA (reference sequence). The length of the CDR3 is 14 residues.

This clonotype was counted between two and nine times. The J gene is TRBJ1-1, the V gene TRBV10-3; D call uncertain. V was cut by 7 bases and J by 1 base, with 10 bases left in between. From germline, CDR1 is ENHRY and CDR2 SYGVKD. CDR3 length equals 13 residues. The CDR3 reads CAITREANTEAFF. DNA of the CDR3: TGTGCCATCACAAGGGAAGCGAACACTGAAGCTTTCTTT.

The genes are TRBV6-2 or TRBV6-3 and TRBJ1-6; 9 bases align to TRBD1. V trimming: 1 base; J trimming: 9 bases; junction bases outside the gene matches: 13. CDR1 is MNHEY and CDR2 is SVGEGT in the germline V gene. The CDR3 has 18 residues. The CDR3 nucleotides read TGTGCCAGCAGTTACTATACAGGGGGCATCCGTGGATTTTCACCCCTCCACTTT. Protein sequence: CASSYYTGGIRGFSPLHF.

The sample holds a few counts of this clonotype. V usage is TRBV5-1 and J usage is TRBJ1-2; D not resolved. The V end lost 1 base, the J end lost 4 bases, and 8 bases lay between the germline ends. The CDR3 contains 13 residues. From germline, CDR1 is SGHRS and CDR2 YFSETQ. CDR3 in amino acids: CASSLSNPYGYTF. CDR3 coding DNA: TGCGCCAGCAGCTTGAGTAATCCCTATGGCTACACCTTC.

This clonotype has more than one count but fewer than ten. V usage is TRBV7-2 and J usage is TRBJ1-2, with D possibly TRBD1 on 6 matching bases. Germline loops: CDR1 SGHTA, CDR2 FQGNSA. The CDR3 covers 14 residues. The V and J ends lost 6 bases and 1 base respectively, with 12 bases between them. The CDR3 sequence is CASSPQGLNYGYTF. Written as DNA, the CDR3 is TGTGCCAGCAGTCCCCAGGGGCTTAACTATGGCTACACCTTC.

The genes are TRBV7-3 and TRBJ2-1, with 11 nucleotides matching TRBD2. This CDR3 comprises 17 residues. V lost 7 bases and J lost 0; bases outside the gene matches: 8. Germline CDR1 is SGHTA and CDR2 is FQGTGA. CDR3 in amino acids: CASTPGLAGGSYNEQFF. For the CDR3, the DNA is TGTGCCAGCACCCCCGGTCTAGCGGGGGGCTCCTACAATGAGCAGTTCTTC.

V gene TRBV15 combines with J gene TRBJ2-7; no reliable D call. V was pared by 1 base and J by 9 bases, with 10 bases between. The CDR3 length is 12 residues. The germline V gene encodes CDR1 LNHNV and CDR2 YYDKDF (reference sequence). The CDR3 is CATSRGVGGQYF. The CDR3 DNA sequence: TGTGCCACCAGCAGAGGAGTTGGCGGGCAGTACTTC.

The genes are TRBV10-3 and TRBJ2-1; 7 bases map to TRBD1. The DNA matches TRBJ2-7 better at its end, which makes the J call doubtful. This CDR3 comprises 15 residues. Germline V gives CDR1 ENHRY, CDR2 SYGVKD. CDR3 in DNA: TGTGCCATCAGATTTCCGGGACAGACGGCCAATGAGCAGTACTTC. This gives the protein CAIRFPGQTANEQYF.

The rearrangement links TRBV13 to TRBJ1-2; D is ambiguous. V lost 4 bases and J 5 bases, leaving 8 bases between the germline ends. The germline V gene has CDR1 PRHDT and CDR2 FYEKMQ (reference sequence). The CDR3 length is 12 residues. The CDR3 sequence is CASSSGRYGYTF. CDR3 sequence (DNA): TGTGCCAGCAGCTCCGGACGTTATGGCTACACCTTC.

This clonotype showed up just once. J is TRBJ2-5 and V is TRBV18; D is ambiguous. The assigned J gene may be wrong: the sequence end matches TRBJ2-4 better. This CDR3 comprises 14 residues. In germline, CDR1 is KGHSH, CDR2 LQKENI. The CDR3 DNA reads TGTGCCAGCTCACCACCGACCCCGTCGCCCATTCAGTACTTC. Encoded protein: CASSPPTPSPIQYF.

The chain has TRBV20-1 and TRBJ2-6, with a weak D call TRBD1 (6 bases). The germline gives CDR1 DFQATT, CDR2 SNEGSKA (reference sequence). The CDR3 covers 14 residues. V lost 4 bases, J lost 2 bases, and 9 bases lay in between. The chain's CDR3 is CSANTGPGANVLTF. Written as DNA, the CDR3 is TGCAGTGCTAATACAGGGCCTGGGGCCAACGTCCTGACTTTC.

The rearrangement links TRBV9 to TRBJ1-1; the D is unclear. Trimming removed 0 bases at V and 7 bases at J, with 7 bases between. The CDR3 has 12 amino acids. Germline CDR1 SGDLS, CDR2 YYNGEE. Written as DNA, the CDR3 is TGTGCCAGCAGCGTAGATTTTGGTGAAGCTTTCTTT. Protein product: CASSVDFGEAFF.

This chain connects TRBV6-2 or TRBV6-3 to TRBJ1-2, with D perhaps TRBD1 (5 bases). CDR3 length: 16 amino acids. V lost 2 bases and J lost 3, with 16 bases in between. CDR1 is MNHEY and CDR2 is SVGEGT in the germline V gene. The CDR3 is CASSYRVQGLHYGYTF. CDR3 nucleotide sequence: TGTGCCAGCAGTTACCGGGTGCAGGGCCTTCACTATGGCTACACCTTC.

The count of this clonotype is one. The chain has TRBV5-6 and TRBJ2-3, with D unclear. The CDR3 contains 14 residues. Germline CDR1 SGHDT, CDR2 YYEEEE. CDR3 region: CAMRSRYATDTQYF. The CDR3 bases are TGTGCTATGCGAAGCAGGTATGCCACAGATACGCAGTATTTT.

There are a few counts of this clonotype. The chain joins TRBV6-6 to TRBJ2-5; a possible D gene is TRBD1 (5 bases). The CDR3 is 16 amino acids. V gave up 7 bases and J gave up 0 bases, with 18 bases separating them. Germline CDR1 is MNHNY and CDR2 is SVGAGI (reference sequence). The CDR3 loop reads CASNSLGAVYQETQYF. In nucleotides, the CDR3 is TGTGCCAGCAATTCCTTAGGGGCGGTGTACCAAGAGACCCAGTACTTC.

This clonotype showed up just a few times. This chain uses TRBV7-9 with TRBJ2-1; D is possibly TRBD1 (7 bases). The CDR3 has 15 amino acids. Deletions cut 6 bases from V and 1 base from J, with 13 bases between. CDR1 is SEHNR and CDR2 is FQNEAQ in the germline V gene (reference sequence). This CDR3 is CASSSTGRSYNEQFF. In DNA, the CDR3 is TGTGCCAGCAGTTCGACAGGGAGGTCCTACAATGAGCAGTTCTTC.

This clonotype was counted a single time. The CDR3 region has the DNA TGTGCCAGCAGCTTATCGGGGGTTGAGGCCCTTTCACCCCTCCACTTT. This gives the protein CASSLSGVEALSPLHF. This chain uses TRBV11-1 with TRBJ1-6, with D tentatively TRBD1 (5 bases). This CDR3 contains 16 residues. Trimming took 2 bases from V and 9 from J, leaving 17 bases between them. Germline V gene data show CDR1 as SGHAT and CDR2 as FQDESV (reference sequence).

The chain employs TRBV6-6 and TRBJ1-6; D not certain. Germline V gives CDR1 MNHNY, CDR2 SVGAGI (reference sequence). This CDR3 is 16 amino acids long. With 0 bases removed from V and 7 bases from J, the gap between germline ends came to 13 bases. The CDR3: CASSYSRRGRNSPLHF. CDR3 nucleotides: TGTGCCAGCAGTTACTCGAGACGGGGTCGGAATTCACCCCTCCACTTT.

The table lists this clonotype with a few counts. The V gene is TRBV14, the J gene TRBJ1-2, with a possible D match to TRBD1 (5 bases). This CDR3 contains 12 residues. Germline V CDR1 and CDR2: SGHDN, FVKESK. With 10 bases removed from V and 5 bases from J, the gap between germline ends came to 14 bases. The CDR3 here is CATGVGEYGYTF. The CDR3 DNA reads TGTGCCACCGGTGTGGGGGAATATGGCTACACCTTC.

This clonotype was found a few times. CDR3 sequence (DNA): TGTGCCAGCAGCCACAGTCAGGGTGTGCAGTACTTC. Its translation: CASSHSQGVQYF. The chain is built from TRBV3-1 and TRBJ2-7; maybe TRBD1 (5 bases). In germline, CDR1 is LGHDT, CDR2 YNNKEL (reference sequence). The V end was cut by 3 bases, the J end by 9 bases, with 12 bases between. This CDR3 region has 12 residues.

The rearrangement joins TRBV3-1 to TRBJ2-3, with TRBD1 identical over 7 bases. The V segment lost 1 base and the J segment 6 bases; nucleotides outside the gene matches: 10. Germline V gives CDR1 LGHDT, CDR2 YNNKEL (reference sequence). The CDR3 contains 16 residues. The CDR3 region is CASSQVNRGLGDTQYF. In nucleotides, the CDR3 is TGTGCCAGCAGCCAAGTAAATAGGGGGCTCGGGGATACGCAGTATTTT.

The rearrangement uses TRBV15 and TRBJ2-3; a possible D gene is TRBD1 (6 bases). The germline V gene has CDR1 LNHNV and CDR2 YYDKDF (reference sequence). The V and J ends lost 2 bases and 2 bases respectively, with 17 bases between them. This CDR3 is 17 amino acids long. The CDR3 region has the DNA TGTGCCACCAGCAGATACCCCCCCCGGGACAACACAGATACGCAGTATTTT. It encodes CATSRYPPRDNTDTQYF.

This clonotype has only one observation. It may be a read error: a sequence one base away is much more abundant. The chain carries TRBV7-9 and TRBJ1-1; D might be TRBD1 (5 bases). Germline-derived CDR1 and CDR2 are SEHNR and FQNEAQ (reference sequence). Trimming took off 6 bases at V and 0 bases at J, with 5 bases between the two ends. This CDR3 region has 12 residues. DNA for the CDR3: TGTGCCAGCAGACAGGTGAACACTGAAGCTTTCTTT. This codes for CASRQVNTEAFF.

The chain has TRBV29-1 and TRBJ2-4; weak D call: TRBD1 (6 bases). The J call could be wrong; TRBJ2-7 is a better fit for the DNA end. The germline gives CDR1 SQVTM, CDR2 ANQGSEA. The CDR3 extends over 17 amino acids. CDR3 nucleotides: TGCAGCGCCAAAGGGCTCGCTTTGACAGGCGTCGCCTACGAGCAGTACTTC. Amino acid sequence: CSAKGLALTGVAYEQYF.

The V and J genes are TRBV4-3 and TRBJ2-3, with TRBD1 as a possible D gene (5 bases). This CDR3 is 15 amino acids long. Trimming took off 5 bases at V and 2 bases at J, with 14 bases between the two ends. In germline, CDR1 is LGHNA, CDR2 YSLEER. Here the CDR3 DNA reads TGCGCCAGCAGCAAAAAGGGGCAGCACACAGATACGCAGTATTTT. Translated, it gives CASSKKGQHTDTQYF.

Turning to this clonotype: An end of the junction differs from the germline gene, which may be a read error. CDR3 sequence reads: CASTTQGLALYGHTF. The CDR3 region has the DNA TGTGCCAGCACTACACAGGGTTTGGCCCTCTATGGCCACACCTTC. The chain is built from TRBV6-2 or TRBV6-3 and TRBJ1-2, with D possibly being TRBD1 (6 bases). The V gene's germline CDR1 is MNHEY and CDR2 SVGEGT. CDR3 length: 15 amino acids.

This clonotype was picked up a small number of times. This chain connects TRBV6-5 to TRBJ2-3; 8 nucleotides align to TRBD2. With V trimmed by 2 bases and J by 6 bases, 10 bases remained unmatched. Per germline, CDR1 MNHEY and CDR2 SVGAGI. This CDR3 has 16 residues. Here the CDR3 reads CASSYGTSVGPDTQYF. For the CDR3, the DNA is TGTGCCAGCAGTTACGGGACTAGTGTCGGCCCGGATACGCAGTATTTT.

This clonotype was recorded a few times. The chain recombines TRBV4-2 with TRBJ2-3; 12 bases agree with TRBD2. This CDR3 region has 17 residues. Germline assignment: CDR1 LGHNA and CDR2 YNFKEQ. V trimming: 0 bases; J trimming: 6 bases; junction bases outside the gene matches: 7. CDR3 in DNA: TGTGCCAGCAGCCAAGACGCCCGGACTAGCGGGGAGGATACGCAGTATTTT. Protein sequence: CASSQDARTSGEDTQYF.

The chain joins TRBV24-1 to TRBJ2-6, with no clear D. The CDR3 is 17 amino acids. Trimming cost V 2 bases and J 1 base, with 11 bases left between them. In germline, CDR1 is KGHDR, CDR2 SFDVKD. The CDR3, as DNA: TGTGCCACCAGTGATTCACCCCAACGATCTGGGGCCAACGTCCTGACTTTC. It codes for CATSDSPQRSGANVLTF.

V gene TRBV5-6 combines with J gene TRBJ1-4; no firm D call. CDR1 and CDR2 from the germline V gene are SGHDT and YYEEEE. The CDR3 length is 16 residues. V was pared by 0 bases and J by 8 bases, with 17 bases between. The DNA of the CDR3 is TGTGCCAGCAGCTTGGATCTCGGCAGGTCGCAGGAAAAACTGTTTTTT. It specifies CASSLDLGRSQEKLFF.